This TCR beta chain was sequenced during a study of T cells in Graves' hyperthyroidism and ophthalmopathy. General observations from the study: By a 13 V-J model, ophthalmopathy was set apart from stable hyperthyroidism.

This clonotype was found many times. Its antigen is still unknown. Diagnostic assessment was based on clinical symptoms, serum thyroxine and TRAb, thyroid ultrasound and orbital computed tomography. PBMCs stemmed from around 9.3 ml fresh peripheral blood. After removal of 3 bases from V and 1 base from J, the junction contained 9 bases not matched to a gene. The CDR3 runs 16 residues. Germline values: CDR1 SGDLS, CDR2 YYNGEE. TCR beta CDR3 regions were amplified from RNA transcripts. HTBI primers were the set used in a first-round RT-PCR of the TCR CDR3. In TCRdb, the multiplex PCR reads were re-called with MiXCR into one record per CDR3 protein. The profile shows roughly 700,000 distinct CDR3 sequences, roughly 17% of them singletons.

The chain employs TRBV9 and TRBJ1-2, with TRBD1 matching over 7 bases. Sequencing was carried out using blood. This sequence originates from a man between 45 and 60 years old with Graves' hyperthyroidism. CDR3 protein: CASSDPDRAGNYGYTF. CDR3 DNA sequence: TGTGCCAGCAGCGACCCCGACAGGGCTGGTAACTATGGCTACACCTTC.